These 24 T cell receptor beta chains share one sample of origin, sequenced in a study of CD8+ T cells in alopecia areata. Peripheral blood samples and lesional scalp punch biopsies were obtained from alopecia areata patients. Extracted RNA was reverse transcribed, and the resulting cDNA served as sequencing template. Measured with immunoSEQ multiplex PCR; TCRdb has only the in-frame clones, and not every one. The sample shows over 7,000 clones, about 64% of them seen only once. The sequencing used skin, collected at week 0. All receptors derive from a human donor with alopecia areata.

This clone is deemed large. The chain links TRBV5-1 to TRBJ2-1; 7 bases map to TRBD2. This CDR3 contains 16 residues. Germline CDR1 reads SGHRS; CDR2 reads YFSETQ. The V and J ends lost 4 bases and 3 bases, in that order; junction bases with no gene match: 10. CDR3: CASSSVGLGNYNEQFF. In DNA form, the CDR3 reads TGCGCCAGCAGCAGCGTCGGACTAGGGAACTACAATGAGCAGTTCTTC.

This chain joins TRBV7-9 and TRBJ2-5; TRBD1 matches 12 bases. V was clipped by 5 bases and J by 5 bases; unmatched bases: 9. CDR3 length equals 16 residues. Germline assignment: CDR1 SEHNR and CDR2 FQNEAQ (reference sequence). The CDR3, as DNA: TGTGCCAGCAGCCGCACCGGGACAGGGGGCCATGAGACCCAGTACTTC. Translating gives CASSRTGTGGHETQYF. The full variable domain, with the rest looked up from reference TRBV7-9 and TRBJ2-5, is DTGVSQNPRHKITKRGQNVTFRCDPISEHNRLYWYRQTLGQGPEFLTYFQNEAQLEKSRLLSDRFSAERPKGSFSTLEIQRTEQGDSAMYLCASSRTGTGGHETQYFGPGTRLLVL.

The chain uses TRBV7-2 and TRBJ1-2; maybe TRBD1 (6 bases). Trimming pared 1 base from V and 4 bases from J, leaving 13 bases between. The CDR3 extends over 15 amino acids. The germline gives CDR1 SGHTA, CDR2 FQGNSA. The CDR3 is CASSLGGGSTYGYTF. CDR3 nucleotides: TGTGCCAGCAGCTTAGGGGGGGGCTCTACCTATGGCTACACCTTC.

This chain links TRBV5-1 with TRBJ2-2, with 7 positions matching TRBD1. This CDR3 spans 15 amino acids. V gave up 4 bases and J gave up 3 bases; unmatched junction bases: 6. Germline V lookup: CDR1 SGHRS, CDR2 YFSETQ. Here the CDR3 reads CASSPGTDYTGELFF. The CDR3, as DNA: TGCGCCAGCAGCCCCGGGACAGATTACACCGGGGAGCTGTTTTTT.

In the case of this clone: The sample carries other DNA sequences with the same CDR3. The chain recombines TRBV6-4 with TRBJ1-2; D gene ambiguous. The CDR3 has 10 amino acids. CDR1 and CDR2 (germline): MRHNA, SNTAGT. Trimming shortened V by 7 bases and J by 8 bases, and 8 bases separated the two germline ends. The DNA of the CDR3 is TGTGCCAGCACCCTACAGGGCTACACCTTC. Translated, it gives CASTLQGYTF.

This sequence joins TRBV10-3 and TRBJ2-5; 10 nucleotides align to TRBD2. V trimming: 7 bases; J trimming: 1 base; junction bases outside the gene matches: 6. The CDR3 has 15 residues. Germline assignment: CDR1 ENHRY and CDR2 SYGVKD. The CDR3 region is CAIKSSGGPQETQYF. As DNA, the CDR3 is TGTGCCATCAAGAGTAGCGGGGGGCCCCAAGAGACCCAGTACTTC.

This clone appeared a few times. The rearrangement joins TRBV23-1 to TRBJ2-5; 8 bases fit TRBD1. TRBV23-1 is filed as an ORF, its function uncertain. After removal of 4 bases from V and 4 bases from J, the junction contained 2 bases not matched to a gene. The CDR3 is made up of 13 amino acids. The CDR3 sequence is CASSRGQGETQYF. The DNA for the CDR3 is TGCGCCAGCAGTCGTGGACAGGGAGAGACCCAGTACTTC.

This clone appeared a single time. J is TRBJ2-3 and V is TRBV9; 7 bases line up with TRBD2. The CDR3 runs to 15 residues. From germline, CDR1 is SGDLS and CDR2 YYNGEE. V lost 4 bases and J lost 1; bases outside the gene matches: 6. CDR3 loop: CASSTLGGGTDTQYF. The DNA for the CDR3 is TGTGCCAGCAGCACCCTGGGAGGGGGCACAGATACGCAGTATTTT. The variable domain in full, completed from reference TRBV9 and TRBJ2-3, reads DSGVTQTPKHLITATGQRVTLRCSPRSGDLSVYWYQQSLDQGLQFLIQYYNGEERAKGNILERFSAQQFPDLHSELNLSSLELGDSALYFCASSTLGGGTDTQYFGPGTRLTVL.

By sample fraction, this clone is medium-sized. V is TRBV5-1 and J is TRBJ2-2; unclear D gene. The CDR3 sequence is 14 residues long. CDR1 and CDR2 (germline): SGHRS, YFSETQ. V lost 1 base and J lost 2, with 6 bases in between. The CDR3 reads CASSLPSNTGELFF. CDR3 in DNA: TGCGCCAGCAGCTTGCCTAGTAACACCGGGGAGCTGTTTTTT.

The gene calls are TRBV4-1 and TRBJ2-7; the match to TRBD1 covers 8 bases. Germline loops: CDR1 MGHRA, CDR2 YSYEKL. V shed 4 bases and J 4 bases; nucleotides not matched to a gene: 9. CDR3 length: 15 residues. For the CDR3, the DNA is TGCGCCAGCAGCCTCGGACAGGGTCCCGCTTACGAGCAGTACTTC. This gives the protein CASSLGQGPAYEQYF.

This clone was counted a single time. The gene calls are TRBV14 and TRBJ2-1; no firm D call. From germline, CDR1 is SGHDN and CDR2 FVKESK. The CDR3 has 14 residues. V was cut by 1 base and J by 9 bases, with 13 bases left in between. CDR3 amino acids: CASSQVWSTGEQFF. The CDR3 bases are TGTGCCAGCAGCCAAGTCTGGAGCACCGGTGAGCAGTTCTTC.

The chain combines TRBV23-1 with TRBJ2-7; D remains ambiguous. TRBV23-1 carries the ORF label, with uncertain function. Trimming cost V 4 bases and J 4 bases, with 5 bases left between them. This CDR3 spans 11 amino acids. The CDR3 loop is CASSRPYEQYF. DNA of the CDR3: TGCGCCAGCAGTCGCCCGTACGAGCAGTACTTC.

The chain recombines TRBV7-2 with TRBJ2-7; TRBD1 or TRBD2 may be the D gene (7 bases each). V was shortened by 3 bases and J by 2 bases, with 17 bases between the two germline ends. CDR3 length equals 16 residues. Germline V gives CDR1 SGHTA, CDR2 FQGNSA. CDR3 loop: CASSLEGASGTYEQYF. CDR3 sequence (DNA): TGTGCCAGCAGCTTGGAGGGGGCTAGCGGTACCTACGAGCAGTACTTC.

This chain connects TRBV7-6 to TRBJ2-1; D is perhaps TRBD1 (5 bases). The CDR3 runs to 13 residues. V was shortened by 2 bases and J by 5 bases, with 7 bases between the two germline ends. Germline V gives CDR1 SGHVS, CDR2 FNYEAQ. The CDR3 protein is CASSLFRDNEQFF. In DNA form, the CDR3 reads TGTGCCAGCAGCTTATTCAGGGACAATGAGCAGTTCTTC.

Only a few counts were recorded for this clone. This chain joins TRBV7-9 and TRBJ1-2; D remains ambiguous. The CDR3 is 15 amino acids. Germline V gene data show CDR1 as SEHNR and CDR2 as FQNEAQ (reference sequence). V lost 7 bases, J lost 0 bases, and 15 bases lay in between. The CDR3 here is CASTTEWEPNYGYTF. The CDR3 coding sequence is TGTGCCAGCACCACCGAGTGGGAGCCTAACTATGGCTACACCTTC. Supplemented by reference TRBV7-9 and TRBJ1-2, the full variable domain reads DTGVSQNPRHKITKRGQNVTFRCDPISEHNRLYWYRQTLGQGPEFLTYFQNEAQLEKSRLLSDRFSAERPKGSFSTLEIQRTEQGDSAMYLCASTTEWEPNYGYTFGSGTRLTVV.

This chain joins TRBV7-9 and TRBJ2-3; 15 bases agree with TRBD2. The V segment lost 5 bases and the J segment 3 bases; nucleotides outside the gene matches: 9. From germline, CDR1 is SEHNR and CDR2 FQNEAQ (reference sequence). The CDR3 spans 18 residues. The CDR3 loop reads CASSPWTSGGAKTDTQYF. CDR3 coding DNA: TGTGCCAGCAGCCCGTGGACTAGCGGGGGGGCTAAGACAGATACGCAGTATTTT.

V usage is TRBV5-4 and J usage is TRBJ1-1; D is unclear. CDR3 length: 13 amino acids. V lost 3 bases to trimming and J lost 4 bases, with 10 bases between them. Per germline, CDR1 SGHNT and CDR2 YYREEE (reference sequence). This CDR3 reads CASSSPRTTEAFF. CDR3 sequence (DNA): TGTGCCAGCAGCTCTCCCAGAACCACTGAAGCTTTCTTT.

The sample holds a few counts of this clone. The chain has TRBV19 and TRBJ1-2, with D maybe TRBD1 (5 bases). The CDR3 spans 14 residues. Germline assignment: CDR1 LNHDA and CDR2 SQIVND (reference sequence). Trimming took 3 bases from V and 7 from J, leaving 15 bases between them. CDR3 in DNA: TGTGCCAGTAGTATGGCAGGGCAAGCGAGTGGCTACACCTTC. Translated, it gives CASSMAGQASGYTF. Variable domain in full (rest from reference TRBV19 and TRBJ1-2): DGGITQSPKYLFRKEGQNVTLSCEQNLNHDAMYWYRQDPGQGLRLIYYSQIVNDFQKGDIAEGYSVSREKKESFPLTVTSAQKNPTAFYLCASSMAGQASGYTFGSGTRLTVV.

The V and J genes are TRBV18 and TRBJ1-5; 7 nucleotides match TRBD1. CDR1 and CDR2 from the germline V gene are KGHSH and LQKENI. Germline trimming cut 3 bases from V and 0 bases from J; bases unmatched to any gene: 8. CDR3 length: 17 amino acids. This CDR3 is CASSPGTDYLSNQPQHF. Written as DNA, the CDR3 is TGTGCCAGCTCACCCGGGACAGACTACCTTAGCAATCAGCCCCAGCATTTT.

The DNA of the CDR3 is TGTGCTAGTGCCACCAGAACCGTGGCTAGCGTCATCCAGTACTTC. It is translated as CASATRTVASVIQYF. The chain uses TRBV12-5 and TRBJ2-5; perhaps TRBD2 as D (6 bases). This CDR3 region has 15 residues. The V gene lost 7 bases and the J gene lost 10 bases, with 25 bases spanning the gap. Germline V gives CDR1 LGHNT, CDR2 FRNRAP.

The J gene is TRBJ2-7, the V gene TRBV9; 7 bases are a match to TRBD2. The CDR3 has 16 amino acids. The ends lost 0 bases at V and 1 base at J; junction bases unmatched: 7. Germline lookup yields CDR1 SGDLS and CDR2 YYNGEE. CDR3 region: CASSVGLGLGSYEQYF. The CDR3 bases are TGTGCCAGCAGCGTAGGTCTAGGACTAGGTTCCTACGAGCAGTACTTC.

V is TRBV7-9 and J is TRBJ2-7; TRBD2 agrees at 11 bases. This CDR3 spans 16 amino acids. Trimming at V came to 5 bases and at J to 3 bases, leaving 9 bases not matched to a gene. Germline V gene data show CDR1 as SEHNR and CDR2 as FQNEAQ (reference sequence). In DNA, the CDR3 is TGTGCCAGCAGCCCAATAACGACTAGCGGGATCTACGAGCAGTACTTC. Protein: CASSPITTSGIYEQYF.

This sequence joins TRBV18 and TRBJ2-2; D possibly uses TRBD1 or TRBD2 (6 bases each). V gave up 2 bases and J gave up 4 bases, with 11 bases separating them. This CDR3 is 15 amino acids long. The germline CDR1 and CDR2 sequences are KGHSH and LQKENI. Written as DNA, the CDR3 is TGTGCCAGCTCACCAGGGGGGCGCAGCACCGGGGAGCTGTTTTTT. Its translation: CASSPGGRSTGELFF.

V gene TRBV4-1 combines with J gene TRBJ1-6; perhaps TRBD1 as D (5 bases). V dropped 5 bases and J dropped 0 bases, with 11 bases sitting between them. The germline gives CDR1 MGHRA, CDR2 YSYEKL. This CDR3 spans 16 amino acids. CDR3 coding DNA: TGCGCCAGCAGCGTACACAGGCCCTCCTATAATTCACCCCTCCACTTT. It codes for CASSVHRPSYNSPLHF.